This TCR beta chain stems from a study of blood T cell repertoires in COVID-19. The wider study: Donors in the United States, Italy and Spain gave samples during acute or convalescent COVID-19. PBMCs, B-cell-depleted T cells, or T cells provided the cDNA or gDNA that made up the material.

This clone occurred once. Original processing methods: Counts of nucleated cells, estimated from reference gene primer amplification, were obtained. Using immunoSEQ multiplex PCR, the repertoire was profiled, and TCRdb retains in-frame clones only, with some absent. V, J and clone size are taken as reported in that table, and D and trimming were inferred from the DNA itself. The sample yields under 150,000 clones, around three quarters seen once. With 5 bases removed from V and 6 bases from J, the gap between germline ends came to 14 bases. CDR3 length: 14 residues. Germline values: CDR1 MDHEN, CDR2 SYDVKM.

The genes are TRBV28 and TRBJ2-4; a weak D match, TRBD1 (5 bases). The receptor's source is a man between 60 and 75 years old with acute or convalescent COVID-19. Sequencing was carried out using peripheral blood. The CDR3 DNA reads as TGTGCCAGCAGTGTCGGAACAGGATCAAACATTCAGTACTTC. Protein product: CASSVGTGSNIQYF.